These 19 T cell receptor beta chains were sequenced from one sample in a study of tumor-infiltrating lymphocytes in primary liver carcinoma. Total RNA (approximately 500 ng) served as template for TCR beta cDNA synthesis primed by a constant-region primer. Amplification in three nested multiplex PCR rounds with slightly modified ARM-PCR gave rise to TCR beta libraries. Use of TRBV1-TRBV30 forward primers with a C-beta reverse primer characterized the first two PCR rounds, which lasted about 9 cycles each. TCRdb processed the multiplex PCR reads anew with MiXCR; each CDR3 protein has one entry. The data show approximately 92,000 distinct CDR3 sequences, with 65% to 70% seen just once and about 27% held by the top ten. Total RNA and DNA came together from about 21-30 mg of bulk tissue without cell sorting. Sequencing used tumor-adjacent normal liver tissue. The receptors originated from a man in his forties with primary liver carcinoma and hepatitis B virus infection.

Comment on this clonotype: Because the CDR3 is missing its conserved closing phenylalanine or tryptophan, this is likely a read error. The chain recombines TRBV11-2 with TRBJ2-2, with D maybe TRBD1 (6 bases). Per germline, CDR1 SGHAT and CDR2 FQNNGV. CDR3 size: 14 residues. CDR3 coding DNA: TGTGCCAGCAGTTGGGGACACCGCACCGGGAAGCTGTTTTTG. Translation: CASSWGHRTGKLFL.

For this clonotype: This sequence may be a read error, since a much larger clone differs from it by one base. The gene calls are TRBV6-1 and TRBJ2-1; 8 bases fit TRBD2. The length of the CDR3 is 16 residues. Germline CDR1 MNHNS, CDR2 SASEGT. CDR3 region: CASSGGLLAVYNGQFF. The CDR3 region has the DNA TGTGCCAGCAGTGGAGGGCTACTAGCGGTTTACAATGGGCAGTTCTTC.

Points on this clonotype: This clone may be a read error of a much larger clone one base away. This chain connects TRBV6-6 to TRBJ2-3, with D tentatively TRBD2 (5 bases). The CDR3 runs 19 residues. The V gene's germline CDR1 is MNHNY and CDR2 SVGAGI (reference sequence). CDR3 region: CASSTPSPTAASSTDMQYF. The CDR3 nucleotides are TGTGCCAGCAGTACCCCTTCCCCTACGGCAGCTTCTAGCACAGATATGCAGTATTTT.

The sample holds many counts of this clonotype. V usage is TRBV29-1 and J usage is TRBJ2-3; TRBD2 is a possible D gene (6 bases). The CDR3 runs 14 residues. V shed 5 bases and J shed 5 bases, with 17 bases lying between them. Germline CDR1 SQVTM, CDR2 ANQGSEA. CDR3 sequence reads: CSVLLPGVVDTQYF. The CDR3 DNA follows: TGCAGCGTTCTTCTTCCGGGAGTGGTAGATACGCAGTATTTT.

Concerning this clonotype: Since the CDR3 does not end with the conserved phenylalanine or tryptophan, this likely comes from a read error. The chain employs TRBV29-1 and TRBJ2-7; TRBD2 is a possible D gene (5 bases). The CDR3 runs 12 residues. The germline V gene encodes CDR1 SQVTM and CDR2 ANQGSEA. The V gene lost 0 bases and the J gene lost 7 bases, with 10 bases spanning the gap. This CDR3 reads CSVEELGREQYI. The CDR3 DNA follows: TGCAGCGTTGAAGAACTAGGGAGAGAGCAGTACATC.

Details on this clonotype: A single base separates this from a much larger clone, so it may be a read error. The chain recombines TRBV10-3 with TRBJ2-7; TRBD1 matches at 7 bases. Germline V gene data show CDR1 as ENHRY and CDR2 as SYGVKD. There are 13 residues in the CDR3. This chain's CDR3 is CAIGTALSYEEYF. DNA for the CDR3: TGTGCCATCGGGACAGCGCTCTCCTACGAGGAGTACTTC.

In regard to this clonotype: At one of its ends the junction is not consistent with the germline gene, which may arise from a read error. Here the CDR3 DNA reads TGTGCAAGCAGCTTAAGTGACACTGTCTACGAGCGGTACTTC. Residues: CASSLSDTVYERYF. The rearrangement links TRBV11-2 to TRBJ2-7; no clear D gene. Per the germline V gene, CDR1 is SGHAT and CDR2 is FQNNGV. This CDR3 comprises 14 residues.

This clonotype has a handful of counts. The junction departs from the called germline gene at one end, perhaps through a read error. This sequence joins TRBV7-9 and TRBJ2-1; unclear D gene. The CDR3 is made up of 13 amino acids. Germline CDR1 SEHNR, CDR2 FQNEAQ (reference sequence). CDR3 DNA sequence: TGTGCCAGCACCCCCGGGCCCTACAATGGGCAGTTCTTC. As protein: CASTPGPYNGQFF.

Details on this clonotype: The junction does not match germline at one end; this may be a read error. The chain joins TRBV28 to TRBJ2-5; TRBD1 or TRBD2 may be the D gene (6 bases each). Per the germline V gene, CDR1 is MDHEN and CDR2 is SYDVKM. CDR3 length equals 15 residues. The CDR3 here is CVSSSAGAGQETQYF. CDR3 DNA sequence: TGTGTCAGCAGTTCCGCAGGGGCGGGACAAGAGACCCAGTACTTC.

In its sample, this clonotype was seen many times. The chain links TRBV10-3 to TRBJ2-1, with 9 bases matching TRBD2. Trimming took 0 bases from V and 4 from J; bases not matched to a gene: 10. The germline gives CDR1 ENHRY, CDR2 SYGVKD. The CDR3 totals 18 residues. CDR3 in DNA: TGTGCCATCAGTGAGTCAAGTAGCGGGAGTTCCTCGTACAATGAGCAGTTCTTC. This encodes CAISESSSGSSSYNEQFF.

In the case of this clonotype: Relative to the germline gene, one junction end is altered; a read error may explain this. CDR3 in amino acids: CASRPGGGEQYF. The CDR3 region has the DNA TGCGCCAGCAGACCCGGGGGAGGCGAGCAGTACTTC. This chain joins TRBV11-2 and TRBJ2-7, with a possible D match to TRBD2 (6 bases). Germline lookup yields CDR1 SGHAT and CDR2 FQNNGV. The CDR3 sequence is 12 residues long. The whole variable domain, remainder taken from reference TRBV11-2 and TRBJ2-7, is EAGVAQSPRYKIIEKRQSVAFWCNPISGHATLYWYQQILGQGPKLLIQFQNNGVVDDSQLPKDRFSAERLKGVDSTLKIQPAKLEDSAVYLCASRPGGGEQYFGPGTRLTVT.

To note about this clonotype: The junction departs from germline at one end; a sequencing error may be responsible. The rearrangement links TRBV6-1 to TRBJ2-2; D is perhaps TRBD1 (6 bases). Germline loops: CDR1 MNHNS, CDR2 SASEGT. CDR3 length: 14 residues. DNA of the CDR3: TGTGCCAGCAGTGATTTTAGCCTCGCAGGGGAGCTGCTTTTT. This gives the protein CASSDFSLAGELLF.

The sample holds many counts of this clonotype. This chain links TRBV29-1 with TRBJ1-1; a weak D match, TRBD1 (6 bases). The CDR3 length is 13 residues. V was clipped by 4 bases and J by 0 bases, with 9 bases between them. The germline V gene encodes CDR1 SQVTM and CDR2 ANQGSEA. CDR3 region: CSVVRTVNTEAFF. The CDR3 nucleotides read TGCAGCGTTGTAAGGACAGTGAACACTGAAGCTTTCTTT.

With regard to this clonotype: No conserved phenylalanine or tryptophan is present at the end of the CDR3, so a read error is the likely explanation. This chain links TRBV20-1 with TRBJ1-1; 8 nucleotides agree with TRBD1. The CDR3 covers 14 residues. Germline trimming cut 7 bases from V and 0 bases from J; bases unmatched to any gene: 7. Germline assignment: CDR1 DFQATT and CDR2 SNEGSKA (reference sequence). CDR3 amino acids: CSGTGGGLNTEAFS. In DNA, the CDR3 is TGCAGTGGTACAGGGGGGGGCTTGAACACTGAAGCTTTCTCT.

Of note for this clonotype: The junction differs from germline at one of its ends, possibly a read error. V is TRBV13 and J is TRBJ2-1; D gene uncertain. Germline V gene data show CDR1 as PRHDT and CDR2 as FYEKMQ (reference sequence). The CDR3 spans 12 residues. This CDR3 is CASSFGVNERFF. CDR3 coding DNA: TGTGCTAGCAGCTTTGGTGTCAATGAGCGGTTCTTC.

In regard to this clonotype: With a much larger clone just one base away, this may be a read error. In this CDR3 the conserved last residue, phenylalanine or tryptophan, is missing, so a read error is likely. The chain recombines TRBV5-4 with TRBJ1-1; D is unresolved. Germline values: CDR1 SGHNT, CDR2 YYREEE (reference sequence). This CDR3 is built from 15 residues. V was shortened by 3 bases and J by 4 bases, with 16 bases between the two germline ends. CDR3 loop: CASSSASTVGTEAFL. CDR3 DNA: TGTGCCAGCAGCTCTGCCTCGACCGTTGGCACTGAAGCTTTCCTT.

This clonotype was counted at least ten times. This chain connects TRBV10-3 to TRBJ1-2; no reliable D call. Deletions cut 3 bases from V and 7 bases from J, with 9 bases between. CDR1 and CDR2 from the germline V gene are ENHRY and SYGVKD. This CDR3 contains 12 residues. This CDR3 reads CAISEGPVGYTF. CDR3 bases: TGTGCCATCAGTGAAGGGCCGGTTGGCTACACCTTC.

Concerning this clonotype itself: The junction departs from germline at one end; a sequencing error may be responsible. The chain carries TRBV4-1 and TRBJ2-2, with D perhaps matching TRBD1 or TRBD2 (5 bases each). Germline V lookup: CDR1 MGHRA, CDR2 YSYEKL. The CDR3 has 13 residues. The CDR3 bases are TGTGCTAGCAGGCAAGGACAAGGCGGGGAGCTGTTTTTT. This gives the protein CASRQGQGGELFF.

Regarding this clonotype: An end of the junction does not agree with germline; a read error may underlie this. The CDR3 DNA follows: TGTGCCAGCATCTTGGGGGCGGGGGGCTCCTACAATGAGCAGTTCTTC. Protein sequence: CASILGAGGSYNEQFF. The chain is built from TRBV5-8 and TRBJ2-1, with 8 bases lining up with TRBD2. Germline lookup yields CDR1 SGHTS and CDR2 YDEGEE. The CDR3 is 16 amino acids.